The TCR beta chain under discussion was sequenced for a study of spatial heterogeneity in lung cancer. Study-wide background: Compared with alpha-chain sequences, beta-chain sequences were consistently detected in greater numbers. Raw reads showed each unique TCR and UMI combination turning up more than ten times on average.

The sample holds many counts of this clonotype. The germline V gene has CDR1 SGHTA and CDR2 FQGNSA. V lost 6 bases, J lost 7 bases, and 8 bases stayed unmatched. This CDR3 has 14 amino acids. Time point meaning: sample taken at primary tumor resection. TCRs were sequenced from unsorted whole RNA of tumor, nontumor lung or PBMC. Every TCR cDNA molecule carried a tag that served as a unique molecular identifier. One entry per CDR3 protein, called by TCRdb with MiXCR from the 5' RACE reads. The sample holds roughly 2,500 distinct CDR3 sequences, over 14% seen once. This clonotype was obtained from a male donor with early-stage non-small cell lung cancer. J is TRBJ2-4 and V is TRBV7-2, with 8 bases identical to TRBD1. The specimen comprised normal lung tissue next to the tumor, sampled at surgery. CDR3 DNA sequence: TGTGCCAGCAGTCACAGGGGGGACGGGAACATTCAGTACTTC. As protein: CASSHRGDGNIQYF.